Below are 26 T cell receptor beta chains sequenced from a single sample in a study of blood T cell repertoires in COVID-19. Sequencing was performed with immunoSEQ multiplex PCR; in TCRdb, only in-frame clones are kept and a portion is missing. In the table there are approximately 130,000 clones, 82% of which are singletons. The source material was peripheral blood. The receptors were gathered from a human donor in a cohort sampled during active COVID-19.

This clone was seen a few times. The J gene is TRBJ1-1, the V gene TRBV29-1; D possibly corresponds to TRBD1 (6 bases). Germline V gives CDR1 SQVTM, CDR2 ANQGSEA. CDR3 length equals 13 residues. Trimming stripped 6 bases from V and 0 bases from J, with 11 bases between. The CDR3 DNA reads as TGCAGCGTAGGACAGACCCTGAACACTGAAGCTTTCTTT. Protein: CSVGQTLNTEAFF.

This chain connects TRBV2 to TRBJ1-2; 8 nucleotides align to TRBD1. The J segment lost 8 bases and the V segment lost 4 bases, leaving 15 bases of the junction unmatched. Per germline, CDR1 SNHLY and CDR2 FYNNEI. The CDR3 extends over 16 amino acids. The CDR3 reads CASSGGAGGQLDGYTF. The DNA of the CDR3 is TGTGCCAGCAGTGGTGGGGCAGGGGGCCAGTTGGACGGCTACACCTTC.

V usage is TRBV6-6 and J usage is TRBJ2-2, with D tentatively TRBD1 (5 bases). Deletions cut 6 bases from V and 3 bases from J, with 11 bases between. CDR1 and CDR2 (germline): MNHNY, SVGAGI (reference sequence). The CDR3 consists of 14 residues. CDR3 sequence: CASRNDRYTGELFF. CDR3 DNA sequence: TGTGCCAGCAGGAACGACAGATACACCGGGGAGCTGTTTTTT.

The V gene is TRBV5-4, the J gene TRBJ1-4, with 8 bases identical to TRBD1. The CDR3 is 15 residues long. The trim removed 2 bases at V and 6 bases at J, leaving 6 bases unmatched. Germline lookup yields CDR1 SGHNT and CDR2 YYREEE (reference sequence). As DNA, the CDR3 is TGTGCCAGCAGCTTTTCGACAGGGGTAGATGAAAAACTGTTTTTT. Translated, it gives CASSFSTGVDEKLFF.

This clone occurred once. In DNA, the CDR3 is TGTGCCACCAGAGGACTGGGTAATGGCTACACCTTC. Its protein product is CATRGLGNGYTF. V usage is TRBV24-1 and J usage is TRBJ1-2; D unresolved. The germline V gene has CDR1 KGHDR and CDR2 SFDVKD. The CDR3 totals 12 residues. With 7 bases removed from V and 6 bases from J, the gap between germline ends came to 11 bases.

This chain joins TRBV10-3 and TRBJ1-4, with a possible D match to TRBD1 (6 bases). Germline values: CDR1 ENHRY, CDR2 SYGVKD. V was trimmed by 2 bases and J by 5 bases, leaving 12 bases between them. The CDR3 has 15 residues. The CDR3 coding sequence is TGTGCCATCAGTGAGATACAGGGCGCAAATGAAAAACTGTTTTTT. Translation: CAISEIQGANEKLFF.

This rearrangement joins TRBV7-9 to TRBJ1-3; a possible D gene is TRBD1 (5 bases). The V gene's germline CDR1 is SEHNR and CDR2 FQNEAQ (reference sequence). This CDR3 has 17 amino acids. V was cut by 5 bases and J by 0 bases, with 17 bases left in between. CDR3 DNA sequence: TGTGCCAGCAGCCATCCACCGGGACTGACCTCTGGAAACACCATATATTTT. Translation: CASSHPPGLTSGNTIYF.

The chain joins TRBV28 to TRBJ1-1, with 11 bases fitting TRBD1. This CDR3 comprises 12 residues. Germline loops: CDR1 MDHEN, CDR2 SYDVKM. The ends lost 5 bases at V and 10 bases at J; junction bases unmatched: 3. The CDR3 reads CASSRDRGGAFF. CDR3 in DNA: TGTGCCAGCAGTCGGGACAGGGGGGGAGCTTTCTTT.

V is TRBV5-8 and J is TRBJ2-2; no firm D call. Per germline, CDR1 SGHTS and CDR2 YDEGEE. This CDR3 is built from 15 residues. V dropped 1 base and J dropped 3 bases, with 10 bases sitting between them. CDR3 DNA sequence: TGTGCCAGCAGCTTGTATAGATCGGACACCGGGGAGCTGTTTTTT. Amino acids: CASSLYRSDTGELFF.

The chain is built from TRBV19 and TRBJ1-5, with 7 bases aligning to TRBD1. Germline V gene data show CDR1 as LNHDA and CDR2 as SQIVND (reference sequence). J lost 2 bases, V lost 8 bases, and 6 bases had no gene match. The CDR3 has 14 residues. The CDR3 DNA sequence: TGTGCCAGTCAACAGGGGTACGGCAATCAGCCCCAGCATTTT. Residues: CASQQGYGNQPQHF.

In its sample, this clone was seen once. J is TRBJ2-7 and V is TRBV7-9, with TRBD2 identical over 8 bases. This CDR3 has 15 residues. Germline loops: CDR1 SEHNR, CDR2 FQNEAQ (reference sequence). V lost 5 bases to trimming and J lost 0 bases; unmatched junction nucleotides: 6. CDR3 protein: CASSRSGGGSYEQYF. The CDR3 DNA sequence: TGTGCCAGCAGCCGAAGCGGGGGAGGCTCCTACGAGCAGTACTTC.

This chain's CDR3 is CASSYGTPRDEQFF. The CDR3 coding sequence is TGTGCCAGCAGTTACGGGACACCGAGGGATGAGCAGTTCTTC. This chain connects TRBV6-5 to TRBJ2-1; a possible D gene is TRBD1 (6 bases). Trimming took 2 bases from V and 8 from J, leaving 13 bases between them. CDR3 length: 14 amino acids. From germline, CDR1 is MNHEY and CDR2 SVGAGI.

The V call is TRBV2, the J call TRBJ2-5, with D unresolved. CDR1 is SNHLY, CDR2 FYNNEI, per germline. Trimming removed 3 bases from V and 0 bases from J, with 5 bases in between. CDR3 length equals 13 residues. The CDR3 reads CASSDFNQETQYF. CDR3 nucleotide sequence: TGTGCCAGCAGTGACTTTAACCAAGAGACCCAGTACTTC.

CDR3 nucleotide sequence: TGCAGTGCTAGTGGACAGTACAATCAGCCCCAGCATTTT. This gives the protein CSASGQYNQPQHF. This chain uses TRBV20-1 with TRBJ1-5; a possible D gene is TRBD1 (6 bases). V was shortened by 3 bases and J by 3 bases, with 9 bases between the two germline ends. The CDR3 is 13 residues long. Germline lookup yields CDR1 DFQATT and CDR2 SNEGSKA (reference sequence).

V and J are TRBV6-2 or TRBV6-3 and TRBJ2-7; a weak D match, TRBD1 (6 bases). The V end lost 6 bases, the J end lost 2 bases, and 17 bases lay between the germline ends. Germline lookup yields CDR1 MNHEY and CDR2 SVGEGT. This CDR3 region has 15 residues. The CDR3 is CASSPDRHGPYEQYF. The CDR3 coding sequence is TGTGCCAGCAGCCCCGACAGGCACGGGCCCTACGAGCAGTACTTC.

The chain uses TRBV2 and TRBJ2-2; 12 nucleotides agree with TRBD1. There are 17 residues in the CDR3. V gave up 7 bases and J gave up 2 bases; unmatched junction bases: 8. Germline loops: CDR1 SNHLY, CDR2 FYNNEI. CDR3 in amino acids: CASTTGTGGPNTGELFF. In DNA, the CDR3 is TGTGCCAGCACCACCGGGACAGGGGGCCCTAACACCGGGGAGCTGTTTTTT.

This chain uses TRBV7-2 with TRBJ2-3, with D possibly TRBD1 on 6 matching bases. The CDR3 runs 15 residues. CDR1 and CDR2 from the germline V gene are SGHTA and FQGNSA. Trimming removed 1 base from V and 5 bases from J, with 13 bases in between. The CDR3 here is CASSLVGTTGDTQYF. DNA of the CDR3: TGTGCCAGCAGCTTAGTAGGGACAACGGGAGATACGCAGTATTTT.

The chain uses TRBV9 and TRBJ2-1, with D tentatively TRBD2 (6 bases). Trimming removed 4 bases from V and 6 bases from J, with 20 bases in between. Germline lookup yields CDR1 SGDLS and CDR2 YYNGEE. The CDR3 spans 16 residues. The CDR3 reads CASSSGLSAAFNEQFF. The DNA of the CDR3 is TGTGCCAGCAGCTCGGGACTGAGCGCAGCTTTCAATGAGCAGTTCTTC.

This clone was detected only once. The chain is built from TRBV11-2 and TRBJ1-2; TRBD1 might be the D (5 bases). V was clipped by 5 bases and J by 8 bases, with 12 bases between them. CDR1 is SGHAT and CDR2 is FQNNGV in the germline V gene. CDR3 length: 12 residues. CDR3 DNA: TGTGCCAGCAGCCGTAACGGGGGAGGCTACACCTTC. Protein: CASSRNGGGYTF. The full variable domain, completed using reference TRBV11-2 and TRBJ1-2, is EAGVAQSPRYKIIEKRQSVAFWCNPISGHATLYWYQQILGQGPKLLIQFQNNGVVDDSQLPKDRFSAERLKGVDSTLKIQPAKLEDSAVYLCASSRNGGGYTFGSGTRLTVV.

This chain joins TRBV28 and TRBJ1-1; weak D call: TRBD1 (6 bases). The V and J ends lost 2 bases and 1 base respectively, with 8 bases between them. The CDR3 loop spans 14 amino acids. Germline V CDR1 and CDR2: MDHEN, SYDVKM. The CDR3: CASSLPDRNTEAFF. The DNA of the CDR3 is TGTGCCAGCAGTTTACCGGACAGGAACACTGAAGCTTTCTTT.

This clone has a single count. The rearrangement uses TRBV5-6 and TRBJ2-3; TRBD2 matches at 7 bases. The CDR3 has 15 amino acids. Per the germline V gene, CDR1 is SGHDT and CDR2 is YYEEEE. The trim removed 3 bases at V and 1 base at J, leaving 5 bases unmatched. The CDR3 DNA reads as TGTGCCAGCAGCTCGAAACGGGGGGGCACAGATACGCAGTATTTT. Residues: CASSSKRGGTDTQYF.

The chain is built from TRBV2 and TRBJ1-1; 7 bases agree with TRBD1. V trimming: 10 bases; J trimming: 2 bases; junction bases outside the gene matches: 7. CDR1 is SNHLY and CDR2 is FYNNEI in the germline V gene. CDR3 length: 13 residues. CDR3 protein: CATSTGTNTEAFF. The CDR3 DNA sequence: TGTGCCACCTCGACAGGGACTAACACTGAAGCTTTCTTT.

J is TRBJ1-6 and V is TRBV4-3; possibly TRBD1 for D (6 bases). Germline values: CDR1 LGHNA, CDR2 YSLEER. Trimming cost V 4 bases and J 7 bases, with 23 bases left between them. The CDR3 length is 18 residues. The CDR3 loop reads CASSRETTGAGMNSPLHF. CDR3 sequence (DNA): TGCGCCAGCAGCCGGGAGACGACAGGAGCCGGGATGAATTCACCCCTCCACTTT.

V and J are TRBV9 and TRBJ1-1, with D possibly matching TRBD1 (5 bases). V lost 4 bases to trimming and J lost 6 bases, with 16 bases between them. The CDR3 runs to 14 residues. In germline, CDR1 is SGDLS, CDR2 YYNGEE. CDR3 amino acids: CASSPGQGASEAFF. Here the CDR3 DNA reads TGTGCCAGCAGCCCAGGGCAGGGCGCCTCTGAAGCTTTCTTT.

The sample holds one count of this clone. The chain recombines TRBV24-1 with TRBJ2-1, with 13 bases matching TRBD2. Germline loops: CDR1 KGHDR, CDR2 SFDVKD. Germline trimming cut 4 bases from V and 7 bases from J; bases unmatched to any gene: 6. CDR3 size: 16 residues. The chain's CDR3 is CATSDLPGLAGNEQFF. The CDR3 region has the DNA TGTGCCACCAGTGACCTACCGGGACTAGCGGGGAATGAGCAGTTCTTC.

This clone was seen only once. The chain has TRBV5-6 and TRBJ1-2; D gene uncertain. The germline CDR1 and CDR2 sequences are SGHDT and YYEEEE. There are 13 residues in the CDR3. V was clipped by 0 bases and J by 5 bases, with 8 bases between them. CDR3 DNA sequence: TGTGCCAGCAGCTTGGGCACAGCTTATGGCTACACCTTC. As protein: CASSLGTAYGYTF.